This TCR beta chain was observed in a study of T cell responses to AZD1222 COVID-19 vaccine. Whole-study context: Combined were second doses at about 4 or about 12 weeks.

Concerning this clone itself: The antigen is unknown.

Measured with immunoSEQ multiplex PCR; TCRdb has only the in-frame clones, and not every one. In the table there are 95,000 to 150,000 clones, 70% to 90% of which are singletons. Study-wide results and limits: Only six AZD1222 recipients tested seropositive at baseline. Regions left unmutated in variants are reportedly the target of nearly half of spike-specific TCRs.

The receptor was derived from an adult in good health. The sample in question was peripheral blood, obtained on day 0 of AZD1222 vaccination.

CDR3 loop: CSASSGPQQPQHF. The CDR3 nucleotides read TGCAGTGCTAGTAGCGGACCACAACAGCCCCAGCATTTT. This chain connects TRBV20-1 to TRBJ1-5; D is unresolved. In germline, CDR1 is DFQATT, CDR2 SNEGSKA (reference sequence). This CDR3 has 13 residues. V shed 3 bases and J shed 7 bases, with 13 bases lying between them.